These 24 T cell receptor beta chains were sequenced from one sample in a study of T cells in Graves' hyperthyroidism and ophthalmopathy. RNA transcripts were the template for amplifying TCR beta CDR3 regions. First-round RT-PCR of the TCR CDR3 relied on the HTBI primer set. TCRdb re-derived calls from the multiplex PCR reads in MiXCR, one entry per CDR3 protein. The sample contains about 300,000 distinct CDR3 sequences, 16% of which appear only once. The sample was blood. These receptors all stem from a man aged 25-45 years with Graves' hyperthyroidism.

The sample holds many counts of this clonotype. V is TRBV11-2 and J is TRBJ2-2, with D possibly matching TRBD1 (5 bases). The V gene's germline CDR1 is SGHAT and CDR2 FQNNGV. The V end lost 2 bases, the J end lost 16 bases, and 20 bases lay between the germline ends. The CDR3 consists of 14 residues. CDR3 sequence (DNA): TGTGCCAGCAGCTTAATCAGCAACAGGCAGGGTACGTTTTTT. This encodes CASSLISNRQGTFF.

This clonotype was seen at least ten times. The gene calls are TRBV20-1 and TRBJ2-3; 10 bases match TRBD1. The V gene's germline CDR1 is DFQATT and CDR2 SNEGSKA (reference sequence). This CDR3 is 16 amino acids long. After removal of 6 bases from V and 5 bases from J, the junction contained 14 bases not matched to a gene. In DNA, the CDR3 is TGCAGTGCAAGGCCGCATGACAGGGGGCGCCGAGATACGCAGTATTTT. Amino acid sequence: CSARPHDRGRRDTQYF.

This chain joins TRBV29-1 and TRBJ1-2; D gene ambiguous. V was clipped by 7 bases and J by 0 bases, with 15 bases between them. There are 14 residues in the CDR3. Per the germline V gene, CDR1 is SQVTM and CDR2 is ANQGSEA. CDR3 amino acids: CSAPKFPANYGYTF. The CDR3 region has the DNA TGCAGCGCCCCAAAGTTTCCAGCTAACTATGGCTACACCTTC. Full variable domain (missing parts from reference TRBV29-1 and TRBJ1-2): SAVISQKPSRDICQRGTSLTIQCQVDSQVTMMFWYRQQPGQSLTLIATANQGSEATYESGFVIDKFPISRPNLTFSTLTVSNMSPEDSSIYLCSAPKFPANYGYTFGSGTRLTVV.

This clonotype was seen at least ten times. The chain joins TRBV7-2 to TRBJ2-1, with 10 bases identical to TRBD2. V shed 2 bases and J 9 bases; nucleotides not matched to a gene: 7. The V gene's germline CDR1 is SGHTA and CDR2 FQGNSA. The CDR3 extends over 15 amino acids. CDR3 bases: TGTGCCAGCAGCTTAAGCGGGAGGGCCTGGGGTGAGCAGTTCTTC. Its translation: CASSLSGRAWGEQFF. The full variable domain, rest sourced from reference TRBV7-2 and TRBJ2-1, is GAGVSQSPSNKVTEKGKDVELRCDPISGHTALYWYRQSLGQGLEFLIYFQGNSAPDKSGLPSDRFSAERTGGSVSTLTIQRTQQEDSAVYLCASSLSGRAWGEQFFGPGTRLTVL.

There are many counts of this clonotype. The chain is built from TRBV6-1 and TRBJ2-2; a possible D gene is TRBD2 (5 bases). Germline V gene sequence: CDR1 MNHNS, CDR2 SASEGT. The V and J ends lost 4 bases and 0 bases respectively, with 12 bases between them. The CDR3 loop spans 16 amino acids. The CDR3 reads CASSAGRNANTGELFF. The CDR3 DNA reads TGTGCCAGCAGTGCGGGAAGGAATGCGAACACCGGGGAGCTGTTTTTT.

This clonotype was counted ten times or more. The chain joins TRBV30 to TRBJ1-3, with TRBD1 identical over 8 bases. Losses at the gene ends were 3 bases for V and 4 bases for J; bases not matched to a gene: 2. This CDR3 is built from 13 residues. Germline V gene sequence: CDR1 GTSNPN, CDR2 SVGIG (reference sequence). CDR3 in amino acids: CAWSRGPGNTIYF. The CDR3 DNA follows: TGTGCCTGGAGCAGGGGGCCCGGAAACACCATATATTTT. Supplemented by reference TRBV30 and TRBJ1-3, the full variable domain reads SQTIHQWPATLVQPVGSPLSLECTVEGTSNPNLYWYRQAAGRGLQLLFYSVGIGQISSEVPQNLSASRPQDRQFILSSKKLLLSDSGFYLCAWSRGPGNTIYFGEGSWLTVV.

This chain joins TRBV4-1 and TRBJ2-1; D tentatively fits TRBD1 or TRBD2 (6 bases each). Near its end, the DNA agrees better with TRBJ2-7, so the J call may be wrong. Germline lookup yields CDR1 MGHRA and CDR2 YSYEKL. This CDR3 comprises 16 residues. The chain's CDR3 is CASSRLGGGSYNEQYF. The CDR3 bases are TGCGCCAGCAGCCGCCTGGGGGGCGGCTCCTACAATGAGCAGTACTTC.

This clonotype showed up many times. The chain is built from TRBV27 and TRBJ2-7; TRBD1 aligns across 8 bases. The CDR3 contains 16 residues. Germline values: CDR1 MNHEY, CDR2 SMNVEV (reference sequence). V was clipped by 5 bases and J by 3 bases; unmatched bases: 12. The DNA for the CDR3 is TGTGCCAGCAGTATTACCGCCGGGACAGGTATCTACGAGCAGTACTTC. It translates to CASSITAGTGIYEQYF.

This clonotype was counted only a few times. J is TRBJ2-3 and V is TRBV7-9, with D tentatively TRBD1 (5 bases). The germline V and J ends were trimmed by 4 bases and 2 bases, with 13 bases remaining between them. The germline V gene encodes CDR1 SEHNR and CDR2 FQNEAQ (reference sequence). The CDR3 loop spans 15 amino acids. The CDR3 spells CASSSQGWDTDTQYF. The CDR3 bases are TGTGCCAGCAGCTCCCAGGGATGGGACACAGATACGCAGTATTTT.

The chain carries TRBV5-6 and TRBJ2-5; D gene uncertain. The germline CDR1 and CDR2 sequences are SGHDT and YYEEEE. V lost 4 bases and J lost 0, with 13 bases in between. The CDR3 extends over 15 amino acids. The CDR3 region is CASSQDVSYQETQYF. The CDR3 DNA follows: TGTGCCAGCAGCCAGGACGTTTCGTACCAAGAGACCCAGTACTTC.

The sample holds a few counts of this clonotype. This sequence joins TRBV28 and TRBJ1-4; D is unclear. CDR3 length equals 12 residues. V dropped 4 bases and J dropped 5 bases, with 5 bases sitting between them. The germline CDR1 and CDR2 sequences are MDHEN and SYDVKM. The CDR3 spells CASSWANEKLFF. CDR3 sequence (DNA): TGTGCCAGCAGTTGGGCGAATGAAAAACTGTTTTTT.

CDR3 amino acids: CASSRSSHRAGDTQYF. For the CDR3, the DNA is TGTGCCAGCAGCCGCTCCTCCCACAGGGCAGGGGATACGCAGTATTTT. V and J are TRBV6-1 and TRBJ2-3; a possible D gene is TRBD1 (6 bases). This CDR3 is built from 16 residues. Looked up from germline, CDR1 is MNHNS and CDR2 is SASEGT. Trimming left V 6 bases short and J 6 bases short, with 22 bases between.

V gene TRBV24-1 combines with J gene TRBJ1-5, with 9 bases aligning to TRBD1. The germline CDR1 and CDR2 sequences are KGHDR and SFDVKD. V shed 4 bases and J 4 bases; nucleotides not matched to a gene: 4. The CDR3 is 15 residues long. The CDR3 coding sequence is TGTGCCACCAGTGACCCGGGACAGGGAAATCAGCCCCAGCATTTT. It specifies CATSDPGQGNQPQHF.

This clonotype was seen repeatedly, ten times or more. The rearrangement joins TRBV29-1 to TRBJ2-7; D might be TRBD2 (6 bases). The CDR3 has 13 amino acids. Trimming removed 7 bases at V and 7 bases at J, with 20 bases between. Germline CDR1 is SQVTM and CDR2 is ANQGSEA. The CDR3 coding sequence is TGCAGCGCGAGACTAGTTTCCTTAGAAGAGCAGTACTTC. Protein sequence: CSARLVSLEEQYF.

This clonotype was counted many times. The rearrangement joins TRBV7-9 to TRBJ2-5; D might be TRBD2 (7 bases). CDR3 length equals 15 residues. Germline V gene sequence: CDR1 SEHNR, CDR2 FQNEAQ (reference sequence). V was cut by 7 bases and J by 5 bases, with 20 bases left in between. The CDR3 DNA is TGTGCCAGCACCCCCGAGGGGGGGCTTGGGGAGACCCAGTACTTC. Translating gives CASTPEGGLGETQYF.

This chain's CDR3 is CASSIPGNEQYF. CDR3 DNA: TGTGCCAGTAGTATTCCCGGGAACGAGCAGTACTTC. The rearrangement joins TRBV19 to TRBJ2-7; possible D gene TRBD2, 5 bases. With 3 bases removed from V and 5 bases from J, the gap between germline ends came to 8 bases. Germline values: CDR1 LNHDA, CDR2 SQIVND (reference sequence). The CDR3 is 12 residues long.

This chain connects TRBV25-1 to TRBJ2-1, with D perhaps matching TRBD2 (5 bases). Germline values: CDR1 MGHDK, CDR2 SYGVNS. Trimming pared 0 bases from V and 1 base from J, leaving 10 bases between. The CDR3 runs 16 residues. CDR3 loop: CASSEYEGYSYNEQFF. Here the CDR3 DNA reads TGTGCCAGCAGTGAATACGAGGGTTATTCCTACAATGAGCAGTTCTTC.

The rearrangement links TRBV25-1 to TRBJ2-7, with unresolved D. The CDR3 spans 12 residues. V was clipped by 3 bases and J by 5 bases, with 8 bases between them. CDR1 is MGHDK, CDR2 SYGVNS, per germline. CDR3 amino acids: CASSDPFNEQYF. CDR3 coding DNA: TGTGCCAGCAGTGACCCGTTTAACGAGCAGTACTTC.

The chain joins TRBV5-1 to TRBJ2-7, with D perhaps given as TRBD1 or TRBD2 (5 bases each). V shed 5 bases and J shed 2 bases, with 11 bases lying between them. The germline CDR1 and CDR2 sequences are SGHRS and YFSETQ. The CDR3 contains 13 residues. The CDR3: CASRGTNPYEQYF. CDR3 DNA: TGCGCCAGCAGAGGGACCAACCCCTACGAGCAGTACTTC. Looking up the rest from reference TRBV5-1 and TRBJ2-7 gives the full variable domain: KAGVTQTPRYLIKTRGQQVTLSCSPISGHRSVSWYQQTPGQGLQFLFEYFSETQRNKGNFPGRFSGRQFSNSRSEMNVSTLELGDSALYLCASRGTNPYEQYFGPGTRLTVT.

This clonotype appeared a few times. The chain recombines TRBV30 with TRBJ2-3, with TRBD1 identical over 10 bases. V lost 1 base and J lost 1; bases outside the gene matches: 8. Germline loops: CDR1 GTSNPN, CDR2 SVGIG (reference sequence). The length of the CDR3 is 17 residues. The CDR3 spells CAWSDFPGTGGTDTQYF. CDR3 nucleotide sequence: TGTGCCTGGAGTGATTTCCCCGGGACAGGGGGCACAGATACGCAGTATTTT.

This clonotype was counted at least ten times. V usage is TRBV10-3 and J usage is TRBJ1-2; perhaps TRBD1 as D (6 bases). The CDR3 has 13 amino acids. Deletions cut 3 bases from V and 8 bases from J, with 13 bases between. Per the germline V gene, CDR1 is ENHRY and CDR2 is SYGVKD. The CDR3 DNA reads TGTGCCATCAGTGACCGGGACATACTCGGCTACACCTTC. This sequence encodes CAISDRDILGYTF.

Comment on this clonotype: Given a much more abundant clone one base away, this may be a read error. The rearrangement uses TRBV18 and TRBJ1-2, with TRBD1 matching 7 bases. V dropped 6 bases and J dropped 6; count of bases not matched to a gene: 7. CDR3 length: 13 residues. CDR1 and CDR2 from the germline V gene are KGHSH and LQKENI. The CDR3 DNA follows: TGTGCCAGCTCTGCAGACAGGGTCGATGGCTACACCTTC. Protein: CASSADRVDGYTF.

Many counts were recorded for this clonotype. The CDR3: CASSFDRGTDTQYF. The CDR3 DNA follows: TGTGCCAGCAGCTTTGACAGGGGCACAGATACGCAGTATTTT. V is TRBV7-9 and J is TRBJ2-3, with 7 bases that match TRBD1. CDR3 length: 14 residues. V trimming: 3 bases; J trimming: 1 base; junction bases outside the gene matches: 1. Germline values: CDR1 SEHNR, CDR2 FQNEAQ (reference sequence).

This clonotype was observed at least ten times. This chain joins TRBV11-2 and TRBJ2-7, with D uncertain. Trimming removed 1 base at V and 7 bases at J, with 14 bases between. This CDR3 is built from 14 residues. Germline CDR1 is SGHAT and CDR2 is FQNNGV. DNA of the CDR3: TGTGCCAGCAGCTTAGTCAACCGAGCCGAAGAGCAGTACTTC. Residues: CASSLVNRAEEQYF. The entire variable domain, with the rest obtained from reference TRBV11-2 and TRBJ2-7, is as follows: EAGVAQSPRYKIIEKRQSVAFWCNPISGHATLYWYQQILGQGPKLLIQFQNNGVVDDSQLPKDRFSAERLKGVDSTLKIQPAKLEDSAVYLCASSLVNRAEEQYFGPGTRLTVT.